Included here is one T cell receptor (beta chain) sequence, with context. Clones were sequenced by immunoSEQ multiplex PCR, and TCRdb holds only the in-frame ones, with some missing. The table shows roughly 30,000 clones, with 80% to 90% occurring only once. The germline gives CDR1 SGHTA, CDR2 FQGNSA. The CDR3 is 16 residues long. Unmatched junction bases numbered 8, after V lost 5 bases and J lost 2 bases. This specimen belongs to a study of blood T cell repertoires in COVID-19. The chain is built from TRBV7-2 and TRBJ1-2, with 10 nucleotides matching TRBD1. The sequence was collected from a human donor in a cohort sampled during active COVID-19. The sequencing input was peripheral blood. The CDR3 is CASSPGQGFLNYGYTF. The CDR3 DNA reads as TGTGCCAGCAGCCCGGGACAGGGGTTTTTAAACTATGGCTACACCTTC.